This T cell receptor beta chain came from a study of blood T cell repertoires in COVID-19 (dated by TCRdb to about 2020). With respect to the entire study: Samples covering the acute and convalescent phases of COVID-19 were provided by collaborators in the United States, Italy and Spain. The prospective study material was composed of cDNA or gDNA derived from T cells, B-cell-depleted T cells, or PBMCs. Samples were obtained from the ongoing ImmuneRACE study (first 160 participants) and from 1,000 to 1,500 subjects provided by 6 global collaborators. A de-identified subject ID, COVID-19 status, age in years and sex were almost always included in the sample metadata. Where available, HLA class I and class II types were taken from metadata supplied by the sample provider and were not determined by assay-based typing. Subjects who had been exposed to COVID-19, were actively infected with it, or had recovered from it provided the deeply sampled blood TCRbeta repertoires that made up the dataset. The repertoires were released in a freely available public database meant as a resource for research on the immune response to SARS-CoV-2. What the research found in general, with its limitations: The quantity of clinical and demographic metadata differed by source and by participant and was supplied without curation.

Including cysteine and phenylalanine, the CDR3 has 14 amino acids. The retained sequence is limited to the CDR3, 42 bases, with the frame set at the first base. Looking up the germline V gene yields CDR1 SNHLY and CDR2 FYNNEI. The junction carries 12 bases between V and J, which are trimmed by 6 bases and 1 base respectively. TCRbeta CDR3 regions were amplified from genomic DNA using the immunoSEQ Assay, a bias-controlled multiplex PCR. Per the source publication's procedure: Nucleated cell counts per sample were estimated from amplification of reference gene primers within the assay. Sequence reads were collapsed and filtered to measure the absolute abundance of every unique TCRbeta CDR3 rearrangement. For each sample, productive Simpson clonality was calculated as the square root of Simpson's diversity index across productive rearrangements. This is the immuneACCESS table as TCRdb keeps it, with only in-frame sequences that have V and J called. A part of the clones is gone; compared with another copy, unresolved V genes explain less than half, and the rest is unexplained. V and J calls and clone size come straight from that table; D and trimming were deduced from the DNA. This sample comprises around 380,000 clones, around 87% of them detected only once. About 1.5% of the sample lies in the top ten.

This clone was counted once. Its specific antigen is unknown. Nothing much larger sits one base from this clone, and base qualities are not available. Participants in the prospective study were aged about 18 to 95 years, lived in 20 to 25 United States geographic areas, and enrolled through a virtual design. In the prospective study, cohorts were assigned on the basis of participant-reported clinical history obtained from a screening survey and a study questionnaire. Recovered participants in ImmuneRACE Cohort 3 were defined by two consecutive negative NP/OP PCR tests, clearance by a healthcare professional, or resolution of symptoms. Each participant in the prospective study had whole blood, serum and a nasopharyngeal or oropharyngeal swab collected by mobile phlebotomists. Additional blood draws and questionnaires over an approximately two-month period could optionally be provided by prospective study participants. Before DNA extraction, prospective study blood samples were shipped either frozen or at room temperature.

The TCR was taken from a man under 40 who had recovered from COVID-19. What was sequenced was PBMCs or T cells enriched from blood (not recorded which). The sequence links TRBV2 to TRBJ1-1; perhaps TRBD1 is the D gene, with 5 bases matching. The nucleotides are TGTGCCAGCAGCCCCGGGGGGGGGAACACTGAAGCTTTCTTT. It specifies CASSPGGGNTEAFF. The full variable domain, with segments outside the CDR3 supplied by the reference TRBV2 and TRBJ1-1 proteins, appears as EPEVTQTPSHQVTQMGQEVILRCVPISNHLYFYWYRQILGQKVEFLVSFYNNEISEKSEIFDDQFSVERPDGSNFTLKIRSTKLEDSAMYFCASSPGGGNTEAFFGQGTRLTVV.